This entry lists 32 T cell receptor beta chains sequenced from one sample in a study of regulatory T cells in long-lasting Graves disease. This sample's time point: newly diagnosed GD, antithyroid drugs for less than 3 months. The TCR library used RNA extracted from PBMCs. iRepertoire HTBI primers and Arm-PCR of CDR3 regions built TCR beta libraries. One entry per CDR3 protein results from TCRdb running MiXCR on the multiplex PCR reads. The sample has 400,000 to 550,000 distinct CDR3 sequences; over 15% are singletons. These data were also reused for a study on T cells in Graves' hyperthyroidism and ophthalmopathy.

The input for sequencing was peripheral blood mononuclear cells (PBMCs), taken at new diagnosis, from a patient treated with antithyroid drugs. All receptors come from a woman aged 18-35 years with Graves disease.

This clonotype was observed at least ten times. This chain's CDR3 is CSAPFRLAGGGEQFF. CDR3 DNA sequence: TGCAGTGCCCCTTTTCGACTAGCGGGGGGAGGTGAGCAGTTCTTC. The chain joins TRBV20-1 to TRBJ2-1; 13 bases fit TRBD2. After removal of 6 bases from V and 9 bases from J, the junction contained 11 bases not matched to a gene. The V gene's germline CDR1 is DFQATT and CDR2 SNEGSKA (reference sequence). The CDR3 is 15 amino acids.

This clonotype was counted many times. This chain connects TRBV12-3 or TRBV12-4 to TRBJ2-5; no definite D call. The CDR3 is made up of 11 amino acids. V was shortened by 5 bases and J by 3 bases, with 4 bases between the two germline ends. CDR3 amino acids: CASSVKETQYF. CDR3 nucleotides: TGTGCCAGCAGTGTGAAAGAGACCCAGTACTTC.

The chain recombines TRBV20-1 with TRBJ2-7; 8 bases agree with TRBD2. The CDR3 totals 19 residues. Germline trimming cut 5 bases from V and 2 bases from J; bases unmatched to any gene: 23. Germline V gene sequence: CDR1 DFQATT, CDR2 SNEGSKA (reference sequence). The CDR3 loop is CSAPHMTGLGLGVPYEQYF. In nucleotides, the CDR3 is TGCAGTGCTCCACACATGACAGGACTGGGACTAGGGGTTCCCTACGAGCAGTACTTC.

This clonotype has a count of ten or more. V usage is TRBV2 and J usage is TRBJ2-3; D remains unclear. The V gene's germline CDR1 is SNHLY and CDR2 FYNNEI. The V and J ends lost 7 bases and 4 bases respectively, with 18 bases between them. This CDR3 has 15 residues. The CDR3 sequence: CASTPREALADTQYF. The CDR3 DNA is TGTGCCAGCACCCCGCGTGAGGCCTTGGCAGATACGCAGTATTTT.

This clonotype occurred a few times. The chain is built from TRBV6-4 and TRBJ2-3, with D maybe TRBD2 (6 bases). The germline CDR1 and CDR2 sequences are MRHNA and SNTAGT. The CDR3 consists of 15 residues. Trimming stripped 3 bases from V and 0 bases from J, with 10 bases between. CDR3 amino acids: CASSEVAASTDTQYF. In DNA, the CDR3 is TGTGCCAGCAGTGAGGTAGCGGCTAGCACAGATACGCAGTATTTT.

As to this clonotype: Given a much more abundant clone one base away, this may be a read error. The chain is built from TRBV7-8 and TRBJ1-1, with 7 bases identical to TRBD1. This CDR3 comprises 14 residues. CDR1 and CDR2 from the germline V gene are SGHVS and FQNEAQ. The CDR3: CTSSSDRLNTEAFF. The CDR3 DNA reads TGTACCAGCAGCTCGGACAGGTTGAACACTGAAGCTTTCTTT.

Here the CDR3 DNA reads TGTGCCACCAGCAGATCAAAGGGACTAGCGGGAGTATATACCGGGGAGCTGTTTTTT. This translates into CATSRSKGLAGVYTGELFF. The chain links TRBV15 to TRBJ2-2; TRBD2 matches at 14 bases. The trim removed 2 bases at V and 5 bases at J, leaving 10 bases unmatched. The CDR3 length is 19 residues. The germline gives CDR1 LNHNV, CDR2 YYDKDF (reference sequence). The full variable domain, its missing parts supplied by reference TRBV15 and TRBJ2-2, is DAMVIQNPRYQVTQFGKPVTLSCSQTLNHNVMYWYQQKSSQAPKLLFHYYDKDFNNEADTPDNFQSRRPNTSFCFLDIRSPGLGDTAMYLCATSRSKGLAGVYTGELFFGEGSRLTVL.

This clonotype was detected only a few times. The rearrangement links TRBV3-1 to TRBJ2-5, with D uncertain. The CDR3 consists of 15 residues. The V and J ends lost 2 bases and 2 bases respectively, with 12 bases between them. Germline values: CDR1 LGHDT, CDR2 YNNKEL (reference sequence). DNA of the CDR3: TGTGCCAGCAGCCAAAACCCCGACTTACAAGAGACCCAGTACTTC. Its protein is CASSQNPDLQETQYF.

This clonotype was detected only a few times. CDR3 DNA: TGTGCCAGCAGCCGGGGGCCCAACACAGATACGCAGTATTTT. Amino acids: CASSRGPNTDTQYF. This chain joins TRBV7-3 and TRBJ2-3; D may correspond to TRBD1 or TRBD2 (6 bases each). Trimming shortened V by 5 bases and J by 2 bases, and 11 bases separated the two germline ends. In germline, CDR1 is SGHTA, CDR2 FQGTGA. CDR3 length: 14 residues.

In the case of this clonotype: One base away lies a much larger clone, so this may be a sequencing read error. The chain carries TRBV9 and TRBJ2-3; 8 bases agree with TRBD1. Germline CDR1 SGDLS, CDR2 YYNGEE. The CDR3 runs 15 residues. V gave up 3 bases and J gave up 0 bases; unmatched junction bases: 3. CDR3 sequence (DNA): TGTGCCAGCAGCGACAGGGGGACTAGCACAGATACGCAGTATTTT. Translated, it gives CASSDRGTSTDTQYF.

This clonotype was picked up many times. This chain links TRBV7-9 with TRBJ2-3; 16 bases agree with TRBD2. CDR3 length: 16 residues. J lost 4 bases, V lost 5 bases, and 3 bases had no gene match. CDR1 and CDR2 (germline): SEHNR, FQNEAQ (reference sequence). The CDR3 nucleotides read TGTGCCAGCAGCCTGGGACTAGCGGGAGGGGCAGATACGCAGTATTTT. It encodes CASSLGLAGGADTQYF.

This clonotype has a handful of counts. One end of the junction fails to match germline, which may point to a read error. The V call is TRBV12-3 or TRBV12-4, the J call TRBJ2-7, with a tentative D call TRBD1 (5 bases). The CDR3 totals 16 residues. As DNA, the CDR3 is TGCGCCAGCAGCCAGGGCCGGGTCCCGCCCAACTACGAGCAGTACTTC. It is translated as CASSQGRVPPNYEQYF.

Comment on this clonotype: This may come from a read error, since a much larger clone is one base off. The rearrangement joins TRBV28 to TRBJ2-5, with 7 bases aligning to TRBD2. From germline, CDR1 is MDHEN and CDR2 SYDVKM. Trimming at V came to 2 bases and at J to 7 bases, leaving 7 bases not matched to a gene. The CDR3 totals 14 residues. CDR3 residues: CASSLPTGGGTQYF. The CDR3 bases are TGTGCCAGCAGTTTACCGACGGGCGGGGGGACCCAGTACTTC.

In this sample, this clonotype turned up many times. CDR3: CASRETNDAAQYF. DNA of the CDR3: TGTGCCAGCAGGGAGACTAATGACGCTGCGCAGTACTTC. This chain joins TRBV6-2 or TRBV6-3 and TRBJ2-7; maybe TRBD2 (5 bases). The CDR3 spans 13 residues. Germline V gene lookup returns CDR1 MNHEY and CDR2 SVGEGT. Trimming took off 6 bases at V and 9 bases at J, with 18 bases between the two ends.

This clonotype appeared a few times. The V and J genes are TRBV29-1 and TRBJ2-3, with D tentatively TRBD1 or TRBD2 (5 bases each). Germline V CDR1 and CDR2: SQVTM, ANQGSEA. Trimming shortened V by 6 bases and J by 0 bases, and 16 bases separated the two germline ends. CDR3 size: 15 residues. The DNA for the CDR3 is TGCAGCGTAATACCTTGGGACGGGAGCACAGATACGCAGTATTTT. This codes for CSVIPWDGSTDTQYF.

This clonotype has ten or more counts. The DNA of the CDR3 is TGTGCCTGGAGCACTAGCCCGTTAGGAAATGAGCAGTTCTTC. The encoded protein is CAWSTSPLGNEQFF. The chain recombines TRBV30 with TRBJ2-1; TRBD2 is a possible D gene (6 bases). This CDR3 contains 14 residues. Germline V gene data show CDR1 as GTSNPN and CDR2 as SVGIG (reference sequence). The V end was cut by 3 bases, the J end by 7 bases, with 16 bases between.

There are a few counts of this clonotype. The chain joins TRBV7-9 to TRBJ2-7; D remains ambiguous. The germline gives CDR1 SEHNR, CDR2 FQNEAQ (reference sequence). With 1 base removed from V and 7 bases from J, the gap between germline ends came to 11 bases. The CDR3 contains 13 residues. The CDR3 sequence: CASSLVTLREQYF. The DNA for the CDR3 is TGTGCCAGCAGCTTAGTTACCTTAAGGGAGCAGTACTTC.

This clonotype has at least ten counts. The rearrangement uses TRBV5-1 and TRBJ2-7, with 7 bases identical to TRBD1. CDR3 length: 14 amino acids. The germline CDR1 and CDR2 sequences are SGHRS and YFSETQ. Trimming cost V 1 base and J 4 bases; bases outside gene matches: 5. CDR3 protein: CASSLSHRGYEQYF. CDR3 sequence (DNA): TGCGCCAGCAGCTTGTCCCACAGGGGTTACGAGCAGTACTTC.

The chain combines TRBV28 with TRBJ1-4, with 7 bases that match TRBD1. V was clipped by 6 bases and J by 8 bases; unmatched bases: 6. This CDR3 is built from 13 residues. Germline CDR1 and CDR2: MDHEN and SYDVKM. The CDR3 loop is CASSRDSVEKLFF. In DNA, the CDR3 is TGTGCCAGCAGCCGGGACAGCGTGGAAAAACTGTTTTTT.

V and J are TRBV6-5 and TRBJ1-6; 8 bases fit TRBD1. The germline CDR1 and CDR2 sequences are MNHEY and SVGAGI. V gave up 1 base and J gave up 4 bases; unmatched junction bases: 6. The CDR3 length is 17 residues. Here the CDR3 DNA reads TGTGCCAGCAGTTACTATACAGGGGGATCGTATAATTCACCCCTCCACTTT. Its protein product is CASSYYTGGSYNSPLHF.

This clonotype was counted once. The CDR3 does not end in the conserved phenylalanine or tryptophan, so this is likely a read error. The chain joins TRBV11-2 to TRBJ2-3; TRBD2 aligns across 7 bases. V trimming: 5 bases; J trimming: 1 base; junction bases outside the gene matches: 9. CDR1 and CDR2 (germline): SGHAT, FQNNGV. This CDR3 region has 16 residues. DNA for the CDR3: TGTGCCAGCAGCCCTACTAGCGCAGGAGGCACAGATACGCAGTATTCT. This codes for CASSPTSAGGTDTQYS.

The DNA for the CDR3 is TGCGCCAGCAGCTTAGTCGTAGCGGAACCGACTACACCCTACGAGCAGTACTTC. It yields the protein CASSLVVAEPTTPYEQYF. The gene calls are TRBV5-1 and TRBJ2-7; TRBD2 might be the D (6 bases). CDR3 length: 18 amino acids. Between the trimmed V and J ends, which lost 2 bases and 2 bases, there was a span of 23 bases. Germline V gene data show CDR1 as SGHRS and CDR2 as YFSETQ. Drawing the rest from reference TRBV5-1 and TRBJ2-7, the complete variable domain is KAGVTQTPRYLIKTRGQQVTLSCSPISGHRSVSWYQQTPGQGLQFLFEYFSETQRNKGNFPGRFSGRQFSNSRSEMNVSTLELGDSALYLCASSLVVAEPTTPYEQYFGPGTRLTVT.

This clonotype was seen at least ten times. The CDR3 loop reads CASSQDRPDYGYTF. For the CDR3, the DNA is TGTGCCAGCAGCCAAGATCGGCCCGACTATGGCTACACCTTC. The chain has TRBV14 and TRBJ1-2; D is unclear. Germline V gene data show CDR1 as SGHDN and CDR2 as FVKESK. V lost 0 bases and J 3 bases, leaving 8 bases between the germline ends. The CDR3 sequence is 14 residues long.

The J gene is TRBJ2-3, the V gene TRBV2, with 12 bases matching TRBD2. This CDR3 comprises 14 residues. The trim removed 6 bases at V and 6 bases at J, leaving 4 bases unmatched. The germline gives CDR1 SNHLY, CDR2 FYNNEI. CDR3 sequence (DNA): TGTGCCAGCAGGACTAGCGGGAGATACGATACGCAGTATTTT. Amino acid sequence: CASRTSGRYDTQYF.

About this clonotype itself: A much more abundant neighbour one base away suggests this may be a read error. This chain uses TRBV7-2 with TRBJ2-1; D gene unclear. The V end lost 5 bases, the J end lost 10 bases, and 18 bases lay between the germline ends. Germline V gene sequence: CDR1 SGHTA, CDR2 FQGNSA. The CDR3 contains 14 residues. The CDR3 DNA reads as TGTGCCAGCAGCCCCACGTTTCGAGCCTACGAGCAGTTCTTC. The encoded protein is CASSPTFRAYEQFF.

This clonotype was found many times. The rearrangement links TRBV7-2 to TRBJ2-7; D is unclear. Germline CDR1 reads SGHTA; CDR2 reads FQGNSA. This CDR3 comprises 16 residues. V was clipped by 5 bases and J by 0 bases, with 17 bases between them. CDR3 DNA: TGTGCCAGCAGCCGACGGGTCTTTTCGTCCTCCTACGAGCAGTACTTC. Protein product: CASSRRVFSSSYEQYF. Filled out from reference TRBV7-2 and TRBJ2-7, the complete variable domain reads GAGVSQSPSNKVTEKGKDVELRCDPISGHTALYWYRQSLGQGLEFLIYFQGNSAPDKSGLPSDRFSAERTGGSVSTLTIQRTQQEDSAVYLCASSRRVFSSSYEQYFGPGTRLTVT.

In its sample, this clonotype was seen a few times. The rearrangement joins TRBV2 to TRBJ2-1; the D gene could be TRBD1 or TRBD2 (5 bases each). Germline CDR1 reads SNHLY; CDR2 reads FYNNEI. This CDR3 contains 11 residues. V was pared by 6 bases and J by 12 bases, with 12 bases between. Here the CDR3 DNA reads TGTGCCAGCAGGCGCGAGAGGGGGCAGTTCTTC. This codes for CASRRERGQFF.

This clonotype came up a few times. The chain has TRBV5-1 and TRBJ2-1, with D possibly called TRBD1 or TRBD2 (5 bases each). Trimming pared 4 bases from V and 4 bases from J, leaving 9 bases between. The CDR3 is 13 amino acids. CDR1 and CDR2 (germline): SGHRS, YFSETQ. In DNA, the CDR3 is TGCGCCAGCAGCACCGAGGGGTACAATGAGCAGTTCTTC. This gives the protein CASSTEGYNEQFF. The variable domain in full, with the rest retrieved from reference TRBV5-1 and TRBJ2-1, is KAGVTQTPRYLIKTRGQQVTLSCSPISGHRSVSWYQQTPGQGLQFLFEYFSETQRNKGNFPGRFSGRQFSNSRSEMNVSTLELGDSALYLCASSTEGYNEQFFGPGTRLTVL.

V usage is TRBV9 and J usage is TRBJ2-1; TRBD1 might be the D (6 bases). Trimming took off 1 base at V and 2 bases at J, with 10 bases between the two ends. Germline-derived CDR1 and CDR2 are SGDLS and YYNGEE. This CDR3 has 15 residues. The CDR3 protein is CASSVTRGTYNEQFF. Here the CDR3 DNA reads TGTGCCAGCAGCGTAACCAGGGGAACCTACAATGAGCAGTTCTTC.

V usage is TRBV12-3 or TRBV12-4 and J usage is TRBJ2-5, with D tentatively TRBD1 or TRBD2 (5 bases each). This CDR3 has 15 amino acids. V lost 3 bases to trimming and J lost 5 bases, with 16 bases between them. The CDR3 DNA reads as TGTGCCAGCAGTTTGGAAAGGGGCCGAGGGGAGACCCAGTACTTC. Encoded protein: CASSLERGRGETQYF.

The table lists this clonotype with many counts. The chain employs TRBV7-2 and TRBJ2-1; D ambiguous. CDR3 length: 12 residues. The germline gives CDR1 SGHTA, CDR2 FQGNSA. Trimming took off 3 bases at V and 8 bases at J, with 8 bases between the two ends. The DNA for the CDR3 is TGTGCCAGCAGCTTGAAAGGCCATGAGCAGTTCTTC. Translated: CASSLKGHEQFF.

A few counts support this clonotype. V gene TRBV5-6 combines with J gene TRBJ1-4; D is unclear. V lost 4 bases to trimming and J lost 5 bases, with 9 bases between them. The CDR3 spans 13 residues. The germline V gene has CDR1 SGHDT and CDR2 YYEEEE. The CDR3: CASSSDLNEKLFF. In DNA form, the CDR3 reads TGTGCCAGCAGCAGCGACCTGAATGAAAAACTGTTTTTT.